Sequencing of this T cell receptor beta chain was carried out in a study of neurological immune-mediated disorders. This CDR3 is built from 15 residues. The germline V gene has CDR1 SNHLY and CDR2 FYNNEI. After removal of 7 bases from V and 4 bases from J, the junction contained 5 bases not matched to a gene. This clonotype was seen repeatedly, ten times or more. The sample's time point: longitudinal time-point 2. It was from 2 million PBMCs stored at -80 C that the unsorted libraries were obtained. The authors made cDNA by 5'RACE with 10-nucleotide random UMIs. Using its own MiXCR run on the 5' RACE reads, TCRdb lists one record per CDR3 protein. This table holds about 90,000 distinct CDR3 sequences, less than 15% found once.

The sample comprised PBMCs. The V and J genes are TRBV2 and TRBJ2-3; TRBD2 aligns across 13 bases. The clonotype originates from a female donor with HTLV-1-associated myelopathy (HAM/TSP). CDR3 DNA: TGTGCCAGCAAAACTAGCGGGAGGGGCTCAGATACGCAGTATTTT. Translation gives CASKTSGRGSDTQYF.